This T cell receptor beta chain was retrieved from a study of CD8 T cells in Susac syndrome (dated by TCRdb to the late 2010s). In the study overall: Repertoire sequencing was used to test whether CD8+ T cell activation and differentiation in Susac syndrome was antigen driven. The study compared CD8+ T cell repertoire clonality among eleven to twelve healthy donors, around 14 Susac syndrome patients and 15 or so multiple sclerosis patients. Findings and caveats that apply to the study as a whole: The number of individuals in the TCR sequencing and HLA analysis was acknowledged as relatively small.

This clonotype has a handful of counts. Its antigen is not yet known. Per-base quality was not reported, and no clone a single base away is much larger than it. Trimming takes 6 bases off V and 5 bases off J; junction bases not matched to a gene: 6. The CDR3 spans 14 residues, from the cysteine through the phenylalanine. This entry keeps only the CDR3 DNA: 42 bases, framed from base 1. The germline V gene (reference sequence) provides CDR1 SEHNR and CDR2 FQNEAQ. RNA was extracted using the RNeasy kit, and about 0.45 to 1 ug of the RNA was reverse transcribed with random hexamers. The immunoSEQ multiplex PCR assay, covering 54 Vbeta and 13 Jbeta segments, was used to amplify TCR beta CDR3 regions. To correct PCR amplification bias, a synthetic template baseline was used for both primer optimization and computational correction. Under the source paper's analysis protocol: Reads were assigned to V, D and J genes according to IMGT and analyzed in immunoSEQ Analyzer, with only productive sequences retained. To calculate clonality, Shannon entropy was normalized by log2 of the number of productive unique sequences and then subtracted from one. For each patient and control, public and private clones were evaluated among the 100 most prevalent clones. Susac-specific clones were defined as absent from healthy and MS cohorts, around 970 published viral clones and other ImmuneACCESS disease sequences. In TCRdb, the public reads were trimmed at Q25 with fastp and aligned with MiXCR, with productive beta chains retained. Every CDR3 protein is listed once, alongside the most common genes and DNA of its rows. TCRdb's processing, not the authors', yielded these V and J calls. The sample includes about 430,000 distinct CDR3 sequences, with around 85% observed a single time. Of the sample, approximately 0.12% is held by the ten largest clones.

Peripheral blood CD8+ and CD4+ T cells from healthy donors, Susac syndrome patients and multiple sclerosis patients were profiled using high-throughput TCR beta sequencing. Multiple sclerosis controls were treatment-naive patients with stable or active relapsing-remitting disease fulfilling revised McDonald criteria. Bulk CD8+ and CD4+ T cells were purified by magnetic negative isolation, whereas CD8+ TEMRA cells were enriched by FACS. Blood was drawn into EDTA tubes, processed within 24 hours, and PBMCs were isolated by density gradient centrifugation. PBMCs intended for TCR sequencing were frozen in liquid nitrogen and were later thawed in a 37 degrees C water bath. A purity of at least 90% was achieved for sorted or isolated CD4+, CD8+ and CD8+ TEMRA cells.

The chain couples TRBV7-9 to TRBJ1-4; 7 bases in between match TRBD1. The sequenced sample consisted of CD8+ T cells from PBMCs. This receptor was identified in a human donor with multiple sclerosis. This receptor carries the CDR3 CASSQDRINEKLFF. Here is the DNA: TGTGCCAGCAGTCAGGACAGGATAAATGAAAAACTGTTTTTT.